A selection of T cell receptor beta chains follows, all from one sample in a study of regulatory T cells in long-lasting Graves disease. TCRdb redid the calling of the multiplex PCR reads with MiXCR, one entry per CDR3 protein. This table has roughly 430,000 distinct CDR3 sequences, under 25% appearing once. The sequencing here drew on peripheral blood mononuclear cells (PBMCs), taken when the disease was refractory, from a patient treated with antithyroid drugs. The source is a female donor with Graves disease. Both conserved end residues are part of each CDR3. Each record gives: clone size, J gene, V gene, D gene, CDR3 DNA, CDR3 protein. The D gene is left open where the match is weak. Clone size, where shown, is once, few, many, or a class for clones that have expanded.

size: many; J: TRBJ1-2; V: TRBV28; D: NA; DNA: TGTGCCAGCAGTCCCTCACGGAACTATGGCTACACCTTC; CDR3: CASSPSRNYGYTF
size: few; J: TRBJ2-5; V: TRBV19; D: NA; DNA: TGTGCCAGTAGTATCCTCCCCCGAGGCAGCTGGGAGACCCAGTACTTC; CDR3: CASSILPRGSWETQYF
size: few; J: TRBJ2-6; V: TRBV9; D: NA; DNA: TGTGCCAGCAGCGACGACAGGCTTGGGGCCAACGTCCTGACTTTC; CDR3: CASSDDRLGANVLTF
size: NA; J: TRBJ2-1; V: TRBV5-1; D: TRBD2; DNA: TGCGCCAGCACCGGGACTAGCCGTAACAATGAGCAGTTCTTC; CDR3: CASTGTSRNNEQFF
size: many; J: TRBJ2-2; V: TRBV10-3; D: NA; DNA: TGTGCCATCAGTGAGTCCGGGACGGGACTCAGCGGGGAGCTGTTTTTT; CDR3: CAISESGTGLSGELFF
size: NA; J: TRBJ2-6; V: TRBV7-9; D: NA; DNA: TGTGCCAGCAGCTTACCCCTAACTGGGGCCAACGTCCTGACTTTC; CDR3: CASSLPLTGANVLTF
size: many; J: TRBJ1-2; V: TRBV29-1; D: NA; DNA: TGCAGCGTAGTACAGGGCGGCGATGGCTACACCTTC; CDR3: CSVVQGGDGYTF
size: NA; J: TRBJ2-1; V: TRBV25-1; D: TRBD2; DNA: TGTGCCAGCAGCCCGGGACTAGTTCAGTTCTTC; CDR3: CASSPGLVQFF
size: NA; J: TRBJ2-5; V: TRBV6-1; D: TRBD1; DNA: TGTGCCAGCAGTGATCCGGGACAGGGGTACCAAGAGACCCAGTACTTC; CDR3: CASSDPGQGYQETQYF
size: many; J: TRBJ1-1; V: TRBV6-1; D: NA; DNA: TGTGCCAGCAGTGAAGCGTTGTCAGGCCTCACTGAAGCTTTCTTT; CDR3: CASSEALSGLTEAFF
size: NA; J: TRBJ2-1; V: TRBV9; D: TRBD2; DNA: TGTGCCAGCAGCTCCCCCGCGGGAGTGGAAGGGAATGAGCAGTTCTTC; CDR3: CASSSPAGVEGNEQFF
size: few; J: TRBJ2-7; V: TRBV7-9; D: NA; DNA: TGTGCCAGCAGCTCAGGGGGGACCTTGTACTTC; CDR3: CASSSGGTLYF
size: NA; J: TRBJ2-1; V: TRBV7-2; D: NA; DNA: TGTGCCAGCAGCTACCGGACGGGTGAGCAGTTCTTC; CDR3: CASSYRTGEQFF
size: NA; J: TRBJ2-1; V: TRBV30; D: NA; DNA: TGTGCCTGGAGCGACGGTGGACTCGCATACAATGAGCAGTTCTTC; CDR3: CAWSDGGLAYNEQFF
size: NA; J: TRBJ1-1; V: TRBV6-2/TRBV6-3; D: TRBD1; DNA: TGTGCCAGCAGTTACTCCCCTTTAGGGGGCATGAACACTGAAGCTTTCTTT; CDR3: CASSYSPLGGMNTEAFF
size: NA; J: TRBJ2-7; V: TRBV28; D: TRBD1; DNA: TGTGCCAACAGTGGGATGCGACAGGGCTACGAGCAGTACTTC; CDR3: CANSGMRQGYEQYF
size: NA; J: TRBJ1-5; V: TRBV12-3/TRBV12-4; D: NA; DNA: TGTGCCAGCAGTTTGGGGGAAGCCAATCAGCCCCAGCATTTT; CDR3: CASSLGEANQPQHF
size: few; J: TRBJ2-7; V: TRBV4-1; D: NA; DNA: TGCGCCAGCAGCCGGGAAAGCAGCTCCTACGAGCAGTACTTC; CDR3: CASSRESSSYEQYF
size: many; J: TRBJ2-5; V: TRBV10-2; D: TRBD2; DNA: TGCGCCAGCAGTGGGCCCCTTGAACTAGCGGGACAAGAGACCCAGTACTTC; CDR3: CASSGPLELAGQETQYF
size: many; J: TRBJ1-2; V: TRBV27; D: NA; DNA: TGTGTCAGCAGGAGGGGAACTAACTATGGCTACACCTTC; CDR3: CVSRRGTNYGYTF
size: many; J: TRBJ2-7; V: TRBV30; D: NA; DNA: TGTGCCTGGAGTGTAAACAGGAAGAGCTACGAGCAGTACTTC; CDR3: CAWSVNRKSYEQYF
size: NA; J: TRBJ2-7; V: TRBV29-1; D: TRBD2; DNA: TGCAGCGTTGAGACGGGGGGGACAATCGGCGAGCAGTACTTC; CDR3: CSVETGGTIGEQYF
size: many; J: TRBJ2-5; V: TRBV7-3; D: NA; DNA: TGTGCCAGCAGCCCGACAGATCAAGAGACCCAGTACTTC; CDR3: CASSPTDQETQYF
size: few; J: TRBJ1-2; V: TRBV7-8; D: TRBD1; DNA: TGTGCCAGCAGCTCATACGCGGACAGGGACATCGGCGGCTACACCTTC; CDR3: CASSSYADRDIGGYTF
size: NA; J: TRBJ1-4; V: TRBV20-1; D: TRBD1; DNA: TGCAGTGCTAGAGATCTGCAGGGGGCGGACGAAAAACTGTTTTTT; CDR3: CSARDLQGADEKLFF
size: NA; J: TRBJ2-5; V: TRBV30; D: NA; DNA: TGTGCCTGGAGTGCCCCGGGACGGCCAAGGGAGACCCAGTACTTC; CDR3: CAWSAPGRPRETQYF
size: few; J: TRBJ2-3; V: TRBV5-1; D: NA; DNA: TGCGCCAGCAGCTTGTTGCTAGAAAACACAGATACGCAGTATTTT; CDR3: CASSLLLENTDTQYF
size: many; J: TRBJ1-6; V: TRBV27; D: TRBD1; DNA: TGTGCCAGCAGTCCGCAGCGGACAGGGGTCGGAAGTAATTCACCCCTCCACTTT; CDR3: CASSPQRTGVGSNSPLHF
size: NA; J: TRBJ2-2; V: TRBV11-2; D: NA; DNA: TGTGCCAGCTCCCCGGACGGAATGGTAACCGGGGAGCTGTTTTTT; CDR3: CASSPDGMVTGELFF
size: NA; J: TRBJ2-3; V: TRBV5-6; D: NA; DNA: TGTGCCAGCAGCTTGGTTGCTGGACCAGGCACAGATACGCAGTATTTT; CDR3: CASSLVAGPGTDTQYF
size: NA; J: TRBJ2-1; V: TRBV5-1; D: TRBD2; DNA: TGCGCCAGCTGCAAGGGCGGGAGCGTCAATGAGCAGTTCTTC; CDR3: CASCKGGSVNEQFF
size: many; J: TRBJ2-5; V: TRBV7-9; D: TRBD1; DNA: TGTGCCAGCAGCTTGGGGGACAGGGTTCAAGAGACCCAGTACTTC; CDR3: CASSLGDRVQETQYF
size: NA; J: TRBJ2-1; V: TRBV28; D: TRBD2; DNA: TGTGCCAGCAGCCGGGAACTAGCGGGAGGGTCAGGTGAGCAGTTCTTC; CDR3: CASSRELAGGSGEQFF
size: NA; J: TRBJ2-2; V: TRBV5-8; D: TRBD1; DNA: TGTGCCAGCCGGGGACAGGGAAGAGCCGGGGAGCTGTTTTTT; CDR3: CASRGQGRAGELFF
size: many; J: TRBJ2-7; V: TRBV15; D: NA; DNA: TGTGCCACCAGCAGAGCCGGGACTCCCTCCTACGAGCAGTACTTC; CDR3: CATSRAGTPSYEQYF